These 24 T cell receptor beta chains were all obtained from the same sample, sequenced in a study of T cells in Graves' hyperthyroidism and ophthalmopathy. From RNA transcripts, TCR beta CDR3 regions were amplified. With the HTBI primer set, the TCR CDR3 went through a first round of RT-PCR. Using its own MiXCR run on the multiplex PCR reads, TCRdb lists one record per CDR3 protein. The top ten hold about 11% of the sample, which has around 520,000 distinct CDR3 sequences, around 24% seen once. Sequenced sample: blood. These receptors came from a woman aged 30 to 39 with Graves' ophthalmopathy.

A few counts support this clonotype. The CDR3 bases are TGTGCCAGCAGTGACCTTCCAGGTGGGGATCAGCCCCAGCATTTT. Amino acid sequence: CASSDLPGGDQPQHF. The V gene is TRBV6-1, the J gene TRBJ1-5; the D is unclear. From germline, CDR1 is MNHNS and CDR2 SASEGT. CDR3 length: 15 residues. Trimming took off 3 bases at V and 5 bases at J, with 14 bases between the two ends.

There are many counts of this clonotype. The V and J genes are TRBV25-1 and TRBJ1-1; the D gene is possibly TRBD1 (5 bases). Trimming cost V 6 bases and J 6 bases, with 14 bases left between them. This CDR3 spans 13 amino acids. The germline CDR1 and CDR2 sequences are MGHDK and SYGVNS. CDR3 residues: CASRTQGDAEAFF. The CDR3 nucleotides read TGTGCCAGCAGGACCCAAGGGGATGCTGAAGCTTTCTTT. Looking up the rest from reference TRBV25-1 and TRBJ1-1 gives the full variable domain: EADIYQTPRYLVIGTGKKITLECSQTMGHDKMYWYQQDPGMELHLIHYSYGVNSTEKGDLSSESTVSRIRTEHFPLTLESARPSHTSQYLCASRTQGDAEAFFGQGTRLTVV.

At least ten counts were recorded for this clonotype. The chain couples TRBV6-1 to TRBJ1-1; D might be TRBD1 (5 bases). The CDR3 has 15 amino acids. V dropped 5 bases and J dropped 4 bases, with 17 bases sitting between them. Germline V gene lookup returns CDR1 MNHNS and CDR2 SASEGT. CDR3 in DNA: TGTGCCAGCAGTCGCCCGGGGCAGGGTTCCACTGAAGCTTTCTTT. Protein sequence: CASSRPGQGSTEAFF.

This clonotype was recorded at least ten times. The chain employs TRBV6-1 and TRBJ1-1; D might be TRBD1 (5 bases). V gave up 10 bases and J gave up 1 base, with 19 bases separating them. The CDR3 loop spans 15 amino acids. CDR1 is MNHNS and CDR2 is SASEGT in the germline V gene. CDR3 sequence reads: CATIFLSRENTEAFF. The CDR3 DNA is TGTGCCACCATCTTTCTTTCCAGGGAGAACACTGAAGCTTTCTTT.

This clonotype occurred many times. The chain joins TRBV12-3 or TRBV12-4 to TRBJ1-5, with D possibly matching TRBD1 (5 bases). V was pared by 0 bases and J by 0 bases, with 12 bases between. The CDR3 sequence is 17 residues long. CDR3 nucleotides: TGTGCCAGCAGTTTAGCGGGGGGGGGGAATAGCAATCAGCCCCAGCATTTT. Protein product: CASSLAGGGNSNQPQHF.

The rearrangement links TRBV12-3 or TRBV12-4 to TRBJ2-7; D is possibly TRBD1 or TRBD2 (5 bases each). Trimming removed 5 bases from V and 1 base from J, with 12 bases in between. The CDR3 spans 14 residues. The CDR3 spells CASSPGARSYEQYF. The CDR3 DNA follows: TGTGCCAGCAGTCCCGGGGCGAGATCCTACGAGCAGTACTTC.

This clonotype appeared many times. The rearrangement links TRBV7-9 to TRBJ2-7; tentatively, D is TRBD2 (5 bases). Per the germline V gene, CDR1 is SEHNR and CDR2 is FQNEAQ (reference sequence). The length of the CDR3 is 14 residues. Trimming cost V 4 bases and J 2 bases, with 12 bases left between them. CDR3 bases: TGTGCCAGCAGCTCGGACGGGGTCACCTACGAGCAGTACTTC. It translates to CASSSDGVTYEQYF.

The CDR3 region has the DNA TGTGCCAGCAGCTGGGCTAGCGGGGGGGCCACAGATACGCAGTATTTT. Translation: CASSWASGGATDTQYF. The rearrangement uses TRBV5-4 and TRBJ2-3, with 12 bases matching TRBD2. This CDR3 is 16 amino acids long. CDR1 is SGHNT and CDR2 is YYREEE in the germline V gene (reference sequence). The ends lost 3 bases at V and 2 bases at J; junction bases unmatched: 4.

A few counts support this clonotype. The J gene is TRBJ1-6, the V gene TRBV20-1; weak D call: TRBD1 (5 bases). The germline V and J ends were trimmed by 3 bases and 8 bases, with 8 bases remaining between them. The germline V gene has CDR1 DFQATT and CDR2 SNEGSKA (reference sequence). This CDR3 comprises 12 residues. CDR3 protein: CSASSGDSPLHF. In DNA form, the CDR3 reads TGCAGTGCTAGCTCGGGGGATTCACCCCTCCACTTT.

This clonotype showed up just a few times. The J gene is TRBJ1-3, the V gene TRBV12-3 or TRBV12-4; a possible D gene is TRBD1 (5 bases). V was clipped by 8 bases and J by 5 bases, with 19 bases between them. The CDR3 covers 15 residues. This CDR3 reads CASHRPQGGRNTIYF. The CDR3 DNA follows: TGTGCCAGCCACCGCCCCCAGGGAGGCCGAAACACCATATATTTT.

CDR3 loop: CASSQQGAGGYTF. The CDR3 nucleotides read TGTGCCAGCAGCCAACAGGGGGCTGGCGGCTACACCTTC. The chain couples TRBV7-2 to TRBJ1-2, with 9 bases lining up with TRBD1. The CDR3 totals 13 residues. Germline trimming cut 5 bases from V and 8 bases from J; bases unmatched to any gene: 6. Germline-derived CDR1 and CDR2 are SGHTA and FQGNSA.

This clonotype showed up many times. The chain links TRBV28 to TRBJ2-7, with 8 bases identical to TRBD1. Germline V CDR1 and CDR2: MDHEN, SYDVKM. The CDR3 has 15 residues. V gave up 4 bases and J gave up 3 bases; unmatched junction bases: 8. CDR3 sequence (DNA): TGTGCCAGCAGTTCCTCCGGGACAGGAAGCTACGAGCAGTACTTC. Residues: CASSSSGTGSYEQYF.

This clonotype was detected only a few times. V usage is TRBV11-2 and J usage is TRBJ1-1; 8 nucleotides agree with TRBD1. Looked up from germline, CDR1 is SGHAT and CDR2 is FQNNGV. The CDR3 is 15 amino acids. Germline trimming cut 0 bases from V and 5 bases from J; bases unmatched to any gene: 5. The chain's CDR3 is CASSLEPWTGTEAFF. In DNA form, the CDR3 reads TGTGCCAGCAGCTTAGAGCCCTGGACAGGGACTGAAGCTTTCTTT.

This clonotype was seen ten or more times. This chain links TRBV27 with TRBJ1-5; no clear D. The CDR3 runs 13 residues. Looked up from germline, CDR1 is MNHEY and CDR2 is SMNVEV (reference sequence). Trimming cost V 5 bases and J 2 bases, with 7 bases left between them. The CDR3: CASSPFGNQPQHF. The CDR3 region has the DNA TGTGCCAGCAGTCCCTTCGGCAATCAGCCCCAGCATTTT.

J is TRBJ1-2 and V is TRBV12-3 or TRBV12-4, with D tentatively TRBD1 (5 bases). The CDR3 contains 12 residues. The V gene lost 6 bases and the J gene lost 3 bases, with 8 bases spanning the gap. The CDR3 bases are TGTGCCAGCAGACACAGGCACTATGGCTACACCTTC. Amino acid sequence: CASRHRHYGYTF.

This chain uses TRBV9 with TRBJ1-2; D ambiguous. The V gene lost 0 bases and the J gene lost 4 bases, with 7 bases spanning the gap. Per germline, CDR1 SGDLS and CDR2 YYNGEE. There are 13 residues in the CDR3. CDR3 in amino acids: CASSVEGGYGYTF. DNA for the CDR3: TGTGCCAGCAGCGTAGAGGGAGGCTATGGCTACACCTTC.

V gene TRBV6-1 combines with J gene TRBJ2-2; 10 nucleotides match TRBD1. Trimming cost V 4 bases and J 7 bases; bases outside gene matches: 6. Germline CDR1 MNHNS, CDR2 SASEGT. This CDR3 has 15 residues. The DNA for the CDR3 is TGTGCCAGCAGTGCCGGACAGGGGGAGATCGGGGAGCTGTTTTTT. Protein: CASSAGQGEIGELFF.

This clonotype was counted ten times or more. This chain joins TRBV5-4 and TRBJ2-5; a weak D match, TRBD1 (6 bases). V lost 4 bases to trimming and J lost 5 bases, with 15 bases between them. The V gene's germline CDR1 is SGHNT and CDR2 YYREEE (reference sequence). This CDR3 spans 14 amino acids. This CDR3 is CASSRQGLGETQYF. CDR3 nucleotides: TGTGCCAGCAGCCGTCAGGGGTTAGGCGAGACCCAGTACTTC.

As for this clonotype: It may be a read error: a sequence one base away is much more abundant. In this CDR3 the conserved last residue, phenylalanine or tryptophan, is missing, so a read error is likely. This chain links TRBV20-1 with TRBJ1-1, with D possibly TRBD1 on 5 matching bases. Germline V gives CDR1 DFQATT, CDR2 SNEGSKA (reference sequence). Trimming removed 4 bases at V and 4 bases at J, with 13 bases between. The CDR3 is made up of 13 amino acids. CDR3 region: CSAIFSGLTEAFL. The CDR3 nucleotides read TGCAGTGCTATCTTCTCAGGGCTCACTGAAGCTTTCTTG.

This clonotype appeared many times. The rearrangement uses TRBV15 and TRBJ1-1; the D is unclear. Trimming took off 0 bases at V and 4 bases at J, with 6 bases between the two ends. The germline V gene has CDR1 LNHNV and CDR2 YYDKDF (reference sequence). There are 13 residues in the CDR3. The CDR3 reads CATSRDFSTEAFF. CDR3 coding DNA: TGTGCCACCAGCAGAGATTTCAGCACTGAAGCTTTCTTT.

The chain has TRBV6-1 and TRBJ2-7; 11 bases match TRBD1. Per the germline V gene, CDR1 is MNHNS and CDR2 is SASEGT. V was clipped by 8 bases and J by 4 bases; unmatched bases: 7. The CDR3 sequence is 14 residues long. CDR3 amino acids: CASFTGTGGYEQYF. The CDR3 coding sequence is TGTGCCAGCTTTACCGGGACAGGGGGATACGAGCAGTACTTC.

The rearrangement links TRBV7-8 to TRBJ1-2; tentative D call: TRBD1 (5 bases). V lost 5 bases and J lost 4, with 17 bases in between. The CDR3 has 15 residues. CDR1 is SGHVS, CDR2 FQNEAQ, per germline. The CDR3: CASSKISTGGYGYTF. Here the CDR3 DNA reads TGTGCCAGCAGCAAGATTTCCACAGGCGGCTATGGCTACACCTTC.

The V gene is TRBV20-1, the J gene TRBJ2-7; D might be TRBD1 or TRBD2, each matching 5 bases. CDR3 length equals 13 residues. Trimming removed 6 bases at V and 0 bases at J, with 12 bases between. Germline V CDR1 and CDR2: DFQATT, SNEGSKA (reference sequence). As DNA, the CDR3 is TGCAGTGCCGACGGGGCTAACTCCTACGAGCAGTACTTC. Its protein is CSADGANSYEQYF.

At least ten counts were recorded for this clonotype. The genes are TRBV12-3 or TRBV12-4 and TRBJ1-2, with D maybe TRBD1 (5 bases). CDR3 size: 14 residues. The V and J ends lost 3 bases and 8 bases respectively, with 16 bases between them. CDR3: CASSFSGRAGGYTF. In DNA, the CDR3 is TGTGCCAGCAGTTTTTCCGGCAGGGCTGGCGGCTACACCTTC.